One sample yielded the 2 T cell receptor beta chains listed below, sequenced in a study of cytomegalovirus exposure and HLA in healthy donors. Clones were read by immunoSEQ multiplex PCR, and TCRdb kept only the in-frame ones, dropping some. In the table there are about 73,000 clones, 85% to 95% of which are singletons. The specimen was PBMCs. These receptors were taken from a young man in good health and CMV-seronegative.

The chain combines TRBV7-6 with TRBJ2-3, with D maybe TRBD2 (5 bases). The germline V gene has CDR1 SGHVS and CDR2 FNYEAQ. The CDR3 consists of 15 residues. Trimming took off 5 bases at V and 4 bases at J, with 16 bases between the two ends. The CDR3 here is CASSPQVSGSDTQYF. The CDR3, as DNA: TGTGCCAGCAGCCCCCAAGTTTCGGGGTCAGATACGCAGTATTTT.

The V call is TRBV25-1, the J call TRBJ1-4; TRBD1 might be the D (5 bases). Germline CDR1 MGHDK, CDR2 SYGVNS. The V and J ends lost 6 bases and 2 bases respectively, with 16 bases between them. The CDR3 is made up of 16 amino acids. The CDR3 DNA is TGTGCCAGCAGGTGGGGGGGGACGACGACTAATGAAAAACTGTTTTTT. It encodes CASRWGGTTTNEKLFF. The variable domain in full, with the rest retrieved from reference TRBV25-1 and TRBJ1-4, is EADIYQTPRYLVIGTGKKITLECSQTMGHDKMYWYQQDPGMELHLIHYSYGVNSTEKGDLSSESTVSRIRTEHFPLTLESARPSHTSQYLCASRWGGTTTNEKLFFGSGTQLSVL.